These T cell receptor beta chains were read from a single sample in a study of shared clonotypes between healthy human individuals. TCRdb's table, derived via immunoSEQ multiplex PCR, lists solely in-frame clones and lacks some. The sample comprises approximately 2.3 million clones, roughly 93% of which are singletons, and about 0.39% rests with the top ten. Sequenced input: naive CD4+ T cells from PBMCs. The receptors shown here come from a man between 18 and 35 years old in good health. Some clones in this sample may be carry-over from other donors' samples. Each CDR3 is given with its conserved first and last residue. Fields, in order: clone size, V gene, D gene, J gene, CDR3 protein, CDR3 DNA. The D gene is left open where the match is weak. Expanded clones are given a class, and other clones once, few, many or no size at all.

.	TRBV30	TRBD1	TRBJ1-6	CAWSVGTGELPLHF	TGTGCCTGGAGTGTAGGGACAGGGGAGCTACCCCTCCACTTT
.	TRBV2	.	TRBJ2-2	CASSRTAGANTGELFF	TGTGCCAGCAGTCGAACGGCAGGTGCGAACACCGGGGAGCTGTTTTTT
once	TRBV29-1	.	TRBJ1-1	CSVEVAGPYTEAFF	TGCAGCGTTGAAGTCGCCGGGCCTTACACTGAAGCTTTCTTT
.	TRBV5-1	TRBD2	TRBJ2-5	CASSSDPGLEETQYF	TGCGCCAGCAGCAGTGACCCGGGACTAGAAGAGACCCAGTACTTC
.	TRBV30	TRBD1	TRBJ2-7	CAWSVSWDSVVSHEQYF	TGTGCCTGGAGTGTTTCATGGGACAGCGTGGTGAGTCACGAGCAGTACTTC
.	TRBV30	.	TRBJ1-5	CAWTLGGNQPQHF	TGTGCCTGGACCCTGGGAGGCAATCAGCCCCAGCATTTT
.	TRBV20-1	TRBD2	TRBJ2-5	CSAREGWAQYF	TGCAGTGCACGGGAGGGGTGGGCCCAGTACTTC
.	TRBV28	.	TRBJ2-1	CASSLLGDVYNEQFF	TGTGCCAGCAGTTTACTGGGGGACGTTTACAATGAGCAGTTCTTC
.	TRBV18	TRBD1	TRBJ2-3	CASSRIQGADTQYF	TGTGCCAGCTCACGCATACAGGGGGCTGATACGCAGTATTTT
.	TRBV25-1	TRBD1	TRBJ1-1	CASSESTGGASNAFF	TGTGCCAGCAGTGAATCGACAGGGGGCGCGAGTAATGCTTTCTTT
.	TRBV28	TRBD1	TRBJ1-5	CASSPGQGALNNQPQHF	TGTGCCAGCAGTCCCGGACAGGGGGCTCTAAACAATCAGCCCCAGCATTTT
once	TRBV5-4	.	TRBJ2-2	CASSLGGNTGELFF	TGTGCCAGCAGCTTGGGAGGAAACACCGGGGAGCTGTTTTTT
.	TRBV5-1	.	TRBJ1-4	CASSPGHGEKLFF	TGCGCCAGCAGCCCGGGACATGGAGAAAAACTGTTTTTT
.	TRBV6-5	.	TRBJ2-3	CASSYSRGSLTDTQYF	TGTGCCAGCAGTTACTCTCGGGGCAGTCTCACAGATACGCAGTATTTT
once	TRBV25-1	TRBD2	TRBJ2-3	CASSESGAGGPGDTQYF	TGTGCCAGCAGTGAATCCGGAGCGGGAGGGCCGGGAGATACGCAGTATTTT
.	TRBV14	.	TRBJ1-1	CASSPSTGRLEAFF	TGTGCCAGCAGCCCTTCAACGGGGCGGCTCGAAGCTTTCTTT
.	TRBV18	TRBD2	TRBJ2-7	CASSTTSGSSEQYF	TGTGCCAGCTCTACGACTAGCGGGAGCAGTGAGCAGTACTTC
once	TRBV7-9	TRBD2	TRBJ2-2	CASSHGLAGPGELFF	TGTGCCAGCAGCCACGGACTAGCGGGTCCCGGGGAGCTGTTTTTT
.	TRBV19	.	TRBJ2-5	CASSHRETGETQYF	TGTGCCAGTAGTCACAGGGAAACTGGGGAGACCCAGTACTTC
.	TRBV18	TRBD2	TRBJ2-1	CASSPPSGGDVVQFF	TGTGCCAGCTCGCCCCCATCGGGAGGAGACGTTGTGCAGTTCTTC
.	TRBV7-2	.	TRBJ2-7	CASSSLFRDSGEQYF	TGTGCCAGCAGCTCCCTCTTCCGGGACTCGGGCGAGCAGTACTTC